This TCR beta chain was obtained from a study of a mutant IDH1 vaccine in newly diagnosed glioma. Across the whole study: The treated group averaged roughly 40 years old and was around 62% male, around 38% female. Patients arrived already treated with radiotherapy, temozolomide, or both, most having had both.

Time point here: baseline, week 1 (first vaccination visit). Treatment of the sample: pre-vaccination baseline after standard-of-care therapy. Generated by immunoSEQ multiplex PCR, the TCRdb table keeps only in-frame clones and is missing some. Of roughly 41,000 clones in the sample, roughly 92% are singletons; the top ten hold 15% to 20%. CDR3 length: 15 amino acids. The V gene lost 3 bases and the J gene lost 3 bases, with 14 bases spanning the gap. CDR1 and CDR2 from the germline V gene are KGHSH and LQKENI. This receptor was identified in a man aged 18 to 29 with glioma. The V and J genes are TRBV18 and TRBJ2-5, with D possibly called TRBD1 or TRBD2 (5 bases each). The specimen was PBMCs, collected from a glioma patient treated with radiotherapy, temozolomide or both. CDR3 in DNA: TGTGCCAGCTCACCGTTTACCGGGACGGAAGAGACCCAGTACTTC. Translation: CASSPFTGTEETQYF.